This TCR beta chain was sequenced for a study of blood T cell repertoires in COVID-19. Across the whole study: The samples span acute and convalescent COVID-19 from the United States, Italy and Spain. Sources were T cells, B-cell-depleted T cells, or PBMCs; the material itself was cDNA or gDNA.

The germline V gene has CDR1 SNHLY and CDR2 FYNNEI. Trimming removed 3 bases from V and 0 bases from J, with 15 bases in between. The CDR3 extends over 17 amino acids. Measured with immunoSEQ multiplex PCR; TCRdb has only the in-frame clones, and not every one. The data contain about 160,000 clones, around four fifths of them singletons. Cohorts were determined from participant-reported clinical history. Donors in Cohort 3 who had recovered were those with two negative PCRs, healthcare professional clearance, or resolution of their symptoms. Sequenced sample: PBMCs or T cells enriched from blood (not recorded which). The gene calls are TRBV2 and TRBJ2-4, with D possibly TRBD1 on 5 matching bases. The sequence was obtained from a man aged 50-59 years who had recovered from COVID-19. The CDR3 DNA reads as TGTGCCAGCAGTGACCTGGACACCCATTTAGCCAAAAACATTCAGTACTTC. This gives the protein CASSDLDTHLAKNIQYF. The whole variable domain, filled in from reference TRBV2 and TRBJ2-4, reads EPEVTQTPSHQVTQMGQEVILRCVPISNHLYFYWYRQILGQKVEFLVSFYNNEISEKSEIFDDQFSVERPDGSNFTLKIRSTKLEDSAMYFCASSDLDTHLAKNIQYFGAGTRLSVL.